Listed below are T cell receptor beta chains from one sample, sequenced in a study of response to subunit inactivated influenza vaccine. TCRdb called the RT-PCR reads again in MiXCR, with one record for every CDR3 protein. The table has hundreds of thousands of distinct CDR3 sequences, 11% seen once. These data were likewise used in another study, on T cells expressing NK-cell markers.

Sequencing was performed on PBMCs from blood, taken on the day of vaccination. The receptors derive from a man between 45 and 60 years old who received an inactivated influenza vaccine. CDR3s leave out the opening cysteine and the closing phenylalanine or tryptophan. The order of the fields is J gene, V gene, CDR3 protein.

TRBJ2-3 TRBV4-2 ASSQFGGTDTQY
TRBJ2-2 TRBV7-2 ASSLGGGGNTGELF
TRBJ2-3 TRBV10-1 ASSPSRQGTQY
TRBJ2-7 TRBV12-3/TRBV12-4 ASSPGLYSEQY
TRBJ1-1 TRBV10-3 AITGRQGDTEAF
TRBJ2-7 TRBV25-1 ASSEYNNEQY
TRBJ2-1 TRBV20-1 SARDYQGYNEQF
TRBJ2-7 TRBV27 ASSLREGYEQY
TRBJ2-1 TRBV5-1 ASSLTGGPVNEQF
TRBJ2-2 TRBV20-1 SARDLGNTGELF
TRBJ2-7 TRBV12-3/TRBV12-4 ASSFRSQGEYEQY
TRBJ2-1 TRBV4-1 ASSPNDNEQF
TRBJ2-7 TRBV7-9 ASSYPGQSYEQY
TRBJ2-4 TRBV29-1 SVAAGSRRGRKWIQY
TRBJ2-3 TRBV9 ASSVVGRANTDTQY
TRBJ2-7 TRBV29-1 SVVITGTGYEQY
TRBJ1-6 TRBV5-1 ASSLAEDSPLH
TRBJ2-7 TRBV20-1 SGRVMRIAETYEQY
TRBJ1-1 TRBV6-1 ASRGRANTEAF
TRBJ1-2 TRBV12-3/TRBV12-4 ASSYPGDGYT
TRBJ1-4 TRBV7-2 ASSPAVNEKLF